These 17 T cell receptor beta chains came from one sample sequenced in a study of OX40 agonist ivuxolimab in advanced cancers. The table came from immunoSEQ multiplex PCR; TCRdb's copy has only in-frame clones and leaves some out. Among some 74,000 clones listed, almost 85% were seen once. Source: CD4+ or CD8+ T cells sorted from blood, taken in a trial of the OX40 agonist ivuxolimab. The receptors originated from an adult with an advanced solid tumor such as melanoma, head and neck, liver or kidney cancer.

The chain links TRBV6-1 to TRBJ1-1; tentative D call: TRBD1 (6 bases). CDR3 size: 13 residues. Looked up from germline, CDR1 is MNHNS and CDR2 is SASEGT. V dropped 2 bases and J dropped 12 bases, with 16 bases sitting between them. The CDR3 loop is CASSEFSGAVTFF. The CDR3 nucleotides are TGTGCCAGCAGTGAATTTTCAGGGGCGGTAACTTTCTTT.

The CDR3 loop reads CASSQTGGEKETQYF. CDR3 DNA: TGCGCCAGCAGCCAAACAGGGGGCGAAAAAGAGACCCAGTACTTC. This chain links TRBV5-1 with TRBJ2-5, with 9 positions matching TRBD1. J lost 3 bases, V lost 4 bases, and 7 bases had no gene match. The CDR3 is 15 residues long. The germline CDR1 and CDR2 sequences are SGHRS and YFSETQ.

This chain uses TRBV7-2 with TRBJ2-1; D is perhaps TRBD2 (5 bases). Trimming pared 3 bases from V and 9 bases from J, leaving 15 bases between. Germline lookup yields CDR1 SGHTA and CDR2 FQGNSA. The CDR3 totals 14 residues. Here the CDR3 reads CASSLVAGPSEQFF. CDR3 nucleotide sequence: TGTGCCAGCAGCTTGGTCGCGGGCCCGAGTGAGCAGTTCTTC.

This chain links TRBV7-2 with TRBJ2-2; D not resolved. The V end lost 3 bases, the J end lost 6 bases, and 8 bases lay between the germline ends. Germline CDR1 is SGHTA and CDR2 is FQGNSA. The CDR3 is 13 residues long. CDR3: CASSFIVSGELFF. CDR3 bases: TGTGCCAGCAGCTTCATAGTTTCCGGGGAGCTGTTTTTT.

The CDR3: CASSYEASQPQHF. The CDR3 nucleotides read TGTGCCAGCAGTTACGAGGCAAGCCAGCCCCAGCATTTT. V and J are TRBV6-6 and TRBJ1-5; D gene unclear. CDR1 is MNHNY, CDR2 SVGAGI, per germline (reference sequence). V dropped 2 bases and J dropped 7 bases, with 9 bases sitting between them. The CDR3 is 13 amino acids.

The V call is TRBV4-1, the J call TRBJ2-3; 7 nucleotides agree with TRBD1. From germline, CDR1 is MGHRA and CDR2 YSYEKL. The CDR3 is 15 amino acids. V was pared by 0 bases and J by 4 bases, with 4 bases of the junction left unmatched. CDR3 coding DNA: TGCGCCAGCAGCCAAGATTTAGGGGGCGCAGATACGCAGTATTTT. Translated: CASSQDLGGADTQYF.

The V gene is TRBV18, the J gene TRBJ1-4; weak D call: TRBD1 (5 bases). The CDR3 length is 16 residues. CDR1 KGHSH and CDR2 LQKENI come from the germline V gene. With 5 bases removed from V and 4 bases from J, the gap between germline ends came to 17 bases. The CDR3 protein is CASSSTGGSNNEKLFF. Written as DNA, the CDR3 is TGTGCCAGCTCATCCACAGGTGGAAGTAATAATGAAAAACTGTTTTTT.

The chain uses TRBV5-1 and TRBJ1-5, with D unclear. V lost 4 bases to trimming and J lost 0 bases, with 11 bases between them. CDR3 length equals 15 residues. The germline gives CDR1 SGHRS, CDR2 YFSETQ. The CDR3 reads CASSASGISNQPQHF. CDR3 DNA sequence: TGCGCCAGCAGCGCGTCGGGGATTAGCAATCAGCCCCAGCATTTT.

V gene TRBV2 combines with J gene TRBJ1-5; the match to TRBD1 covers 7 bases. The V and J ends lost 6 bases and 2 bases, in that order; junction bases with no gene match: 7. Germline loops: CDR1 SNHLY, CDR2 FYNNEI. CDR3 length: 15 amino acids. The CDR3, as DNA: TGTGCCAGCAGGGATCTCACAGGGGGCAATCAGCCCCAGCATTTT. This codes for CASRDLTGGNQPQHF.

The gene calls are TRBV4-3 and TRBJ2-4, with 9 bases matching TRBD1. This CDR3 is 14 amino acids long. V lost 5 bases, J lost 6 bases, and 5 bases stayed unmatched. Germline V gene data show CDR1 as LGHNA and CDR2 as YSLEER. CDR3: CASSSTGGVNIQYF. The CDR3 DNA sequence: TGCGCCAGCAGCTCGACAGGGGGAGTAAACATTCAGTACTTC.

The chain employs TRBV20-1 and TRBJ2-7; the D gene could be TRBD1 or TRBD2 (5 bases each). V lost 5 bases to trimming and J lost 5 bases, with 10 bases between them. The CDR3 length is 11 residues. CDR1 DFQATT and CDR2 SNEGSKA come from the germline V gene (reference sequence). The CDR3 DNA reads TGCAGTGCTCTGAGGGGTAACGAGCAGTACTTC. This codes for CSALRGNEQYF.

This chain uses TRBV19 with TRBJ1-6; D possibly corresponds to TRBD1 (6 bases). CDR1 and CDR2 (germline): LNHDA, SQIVND (reference sequence). V lost 6 bases to trimming and J lost 3 bases, with 9 bases between them. This CDR3 is 14 amino acids long. CDR3 region: CASREGGYNSPLHF. The CDR3, as DNA: TGTGCCAGTAGAGAAGGGGGCTATAATTCACCCCTCCACTTT.

This chain connects TRBV7-2 to TRBJ1-2; tentatively, D is TRBD1 (5 bases). Deletions cut 6 bases from V and 4 bases from J, with 12 bases between. The germline V gene encodes CDR1 SGHTA and CDR2 FQGNSA. The CDR3 covers 13 residues. The CDR3 nucleotides are TGTGCCAGCAGGTCGACAGAGTTCTATGGCTACACCTTC. This translates into CASRSTEFYGYTF.

This chain uses TRBV11-2 with TRBJ1-2; unclear D gene. The V end was cut by 3 bases, the J end by 8 bases, with 16 bases between. Looked up from germline, CDR1 is SGHAT and CDR2 is FQNNGV. This CDR3 has 14 residues. CDR3 in DNA: TGTGCCAGCAGCTTCTCGGACGGTCCTCGCGGCTACACCTTC. Translated: CASSFSDGPRGYTF.

This clone was picked up one time. For the CDR3, the DNA is TGTGCCAGCTCACCTTTGGGCCAAGAGACCCAGTACTTC. Protein: CASSPLGQETQYF. The V call is TRBV18, the J call TRBJ2-5; D is ambiguous. V gave up 3 bases and J gave up 1 base, with 6 bases separating them. CDR3 length: 13 residues. The germline V gene encodes CDR1 KGHSH and CDR2 LQKENI.

This chain joins TRBV7-8 and TRBJ1-5; no reliable D call. The CDR3 covers 15 residues. The V gene lost 2 bases and the J gene lost 4 bases, with 12 bases spanning the gap. Germline V gives CDR1 SGHVS, CDR2 FQNEAQ. For the CDR3, the DNA is TGTGCCAGCAGCTTACAGTTGGGCAGAAATCAGCCCCAGCATTTT. Translated, it gives CASSLQLGRNQPQHF.

This clone was found a few times. The chain uses TRBV23-1 and TRBJ2-5; a weak D match, TRBD1 (5 bases). TRBV23-1 is labeled an ORF, and its function is uncertain. This CDR3 has 17 residues. The ends were cut back, 3 bases at V and 5 bases at J, with 22 bases in the middle. The DNA of the CDR3 is TGCGCCAGCAGTCATCCACGTGGGGCAGGGCTAAGGGAGACCCAGTACTTC. Protein product: CASSHPRGAGLRETQYF.